This T cell receptor beta chain was captured by sequencing in a study of blood T cell repertoires in COVID-19. At the level of the study: The origin of the acute and convalescent COVID-19 samples was the United States, Italy and Spain.

In this sample, this clone turned up a few times. Germline V gives CDR1 LNHDA, CDR2 SQIVND (reference sequence). The CDR3 extends over 12 amino acids. V lost 9 bases and J 3 bases, leaving 11 bases between the germline ends. Recruits, aged roughly 18 to 95 years, lived in some 25 US areas. Recovered status applied to Cohort 3 donors who had two consecutive negative PCRs. It also applied to those with clearance or with symptom resolution. In the source study's methods: Cell counts per sample came from amplifying reference gene primers. Some clones are missing from TCRdb's copy, which holds only in-frame ones; the method was immunoSEQ multiplex PCR. That table gives V, J and clone size, and the DNA gave D and trimming. This table has a few hundred thousand clones, roughly 91% appearing once.

This receptor was identified in a young woman who had recovered from COVID-19. The rearrangement links TRBV19 to TRBJ1-2; a weak D match, TRBD1 (6 bases). Input material: PBMCs or T cells enriched from blood (not recorded which). The CDR3 loop is CASAGEYYGYTF. CDR3 bases: TGTGCCAGCGCAGGGGAGTACTATGGCTACACCTTC.